This T cell receptor (beta chain) derives from a study of blood T cell repertoires in COVID-19. The repertoire was sequenced with immunoSEQ multiplex PCR; TCRdb's copy has only in-frame clones and lacks some. The data show some 120,000 clones, about 81% seen once. The V gene lost 3 bases and the J gene lost 4 bases, with 13 bases spanning the gap. The CDR3 runs 15 residues. The germline V gene has CDR1 MDHEN and CDR2 SYDVKM. The sequence was collected from a young man with COVID-19, enrolled during active disease. Sequenced: peripheral blood. The V gene is TRBV28, the J gene TRBJ2-1; tentative D call: TRBD2 (6 bases). DNA for the CDR3: TGTGCCAGCAGTTTGAGGGCTAGCGCATACAATGAGCAGTTCTTC. Amino acid sequence: CASSLRASAYNEQFF.